These 26 T cell receptor beta chains came from one sample sequenced in a study of long-term antiretroviral therapy in people with HIV. At survey level, the immunoSEQ assay was run in its v3.0 version. Data came from immunoSEQ multiplex PCR; TCRdb stores just in-frame clones and leaves some out. The sample includes about 20,000 clones, roughly nine tenths of them seen just once. This sample comprised unsorted PBMCs, obtained approximately 4.2 years before starting antiretroviral therapy. The receptors shown here come from a woman aged 25 to 39 with HIV.

The genes are TRBV4-1 and TRBJ2-7; 13 nucleotides match TRBD2. From germline, CDR1 is MGHRA and CDR2 YSYEKL. CDR3 size: 15 residues. The trim removed 1 base at V and 6 bases at J, leaving 3 bases unmatched. As DNA, the CDR3 is TGCGCCAGCAGCCAAGGAGGACTAGCGGGGGTCGAGCAGTACTTC. Protein: CASSQGGLAGVEQYF.

The chain couples TRBV19 to TRBJ1-4, with D perhaps TRBD1 (5 bases). This CDR3 contains 15 residues. From germline, CDR1 is LNHDA and CDR2 SQIVND (reference sequence). Trimming stripped 5 bases from V and 4 bases from J, with 14 bases between. The DNA for the CDR3 is TGTGCCAGTAGTGCCTCACAGGTCCTTAATGAAAAACTGTTTTTT. Its protein product is CASSASQVLNEKLFF.

The chain recombines TRBV30 with TRBJ2-3, with D possibly matching TRBD1 (8 bases). The CDR3 contains 13 residues. The germline V gene encodes CDR1 GTSNPN and CDR2 SVGIG (reference sequence). CDR3 in DNA: TGTGCAATAACAGGGGGGGGGACAGATACGCAGTATTTT. This gives the protein CAITGGGTDTQYF.

The gene calls are TRBV18 and TRBJ2-5; 10 nucleotides match TRBD2. V lost 3 bases and J lost 10; bases outside the gene matches: 5. The CDR3 has 13 amino acids. Germline V gives CDR1 KGHSH, CDR2 LQKENI. The CDR3 bases are TGTGCCAGCTCACCCCAACTAGCGGGGATCCAGTACTTC. Translating gives CASSPQLAGIQYF.

This chain joins TRBV7-7 and TRBJ1-3; D not certain. Trimming took 5 bases from V and 0 from J, leaving 11 bases between them. The CDR3 is made up of 15 amino acids. Germline V gene lookup returns CDR1 SSHAT and CDR2 FNYEAQ (reference sequence). The chain's CDR3 is CASSEGRTSGNTIYF. CDR3 DNA: TGTGCCAGCAGCGAAGGGCGGACCTCTGGAAACACCATATATTTT.

V is TRBV4-3 and J is TRBJ1-2, with D perhaps TRBD1 (5 bases). The germline CDR1 and CDR2 sequences are LGHNA and YSLEER. Trimming cost V 1 base and J 6 bases, with 12 bases left between them. CDR3 size: 14 residues. In DNA form, the CDR3 reads TGCGCCAGCAGCCAAGTAGCAGGGCAAGATGGCTACACCTTC. Protein sequence: CASSQVAGQDGYTF.

Remarks on this clone: At one end, the junction sequence differs from germline, possibly due to a read error. This chain joins TRBV30 and TRBJ2-7; 8 bases are a match to TRBD1. The germline V gene has CDR1 GTSNPN and CDR2 SVGIG (reference sequence). This CDR3 has 12 residues. The CDR3 here is CAWSLSGGQVEF. The CDR3 nucleotides read TGTGCCTGGAGTCTCTCTGGGGGACAGGTCGAGTTC.

The gene calls are TRBV29-1 and TRBJ1-4, with a possible D match to TRBD1 (6 bases). The CDR3 length is 14 residues. Per the germline V gene, CDR1 is SQVTM and CDR2 is ANQGSEA. V lost 6 bases to trimming and J lost 3 bases, with 14 bases between them. CDR3 residues: CSVRADSSNEKLFF. For the CDR3, the DNA is TGCAGCGTCCGAGCGGACAGCTCTAATGAAAAACTGTTTTTT. The variable domain in full, completed from reference TRBV29-1 and TRBJ1-4, reads SAVISQKPSRDICQRGTSLTIQCQVDSQVTMMFWYRQQPGQSLTLIATANQGSEATYESGFVIDKFPISRPNLTFSTLTVSNMSPEDSSIYLCSVRADSSNEKLFFGSGTQLSVL.

Written as DNA, the CDR3 is TGTGCCTTGGCGGCGTTCTCCGCGAAAGGAAATGAAAAACTGTTTTTT. As protein: CALAAFSAKGNEKLFF. V and J are TRBV30 and TRBJ1-4, with no clear D. The CDR3 runs 16 residues. Looked up from germline, CDR1 is GTSNPN and CDR2 is SVGIG (reference sequence). V was clipped by 7 bases and J by 5 bases, with 23 bases between them.

The chain recombines TRBV7-9 with TRBJ2-5; 7 nucleotides align to TRBD1. CDR1 is SEHNR, CDR2 FQNEAQ, per germline (reference sequence). Losses at the gene ends were 1 base for V and 4 bases for J; bases not matched to a gene: 3. The length of the CDR3 is 14 residues. The CDR3 DNA reads as TGTGCCAGCAGCTTAGTGACAGGGAGAGAGACCCAGTACTTC. Amino acids: CASSLVTGRETQYF.

The genes are TRBV13 and TRBJ2-7, with D possibly TRBD2 on 6 matching bases. The CDR3 loop spans 15 amino acids. Germline V gene sequence: CDR1 PRHDT, CDR2 FYEKMQ (reference sequence). Between the trimmed V and J ends, which lost 5 bases and 0 bases, there was a span of 14 bases. For the CDR3, the DNA is TGTGCCAGCAGCCAGCGGGCGGGGAGCTCCTACGAGCAGTACTTC. This encodes CASSQRAGSSYEQYF. The complete variable domain, with remaining parts taken from reference TRBV13 and TRBJ2-7, reads AAGVIQSPRHLIKEKRETATLKCYPIPRHDTVYWYQQGPGQDPQFLISFYEKMQSDKGSIPDRFSAQQFSDYHSELNMSSLELGDSALYFCASSQRAGSSYEQYFGPGTRLTVT.

This clone was counted once. The DNA of the CDR3 is TGTGCCACCCGGTCAGGGAACACTGAAGCTTTCTTT. Encoded protein: CATRSGNTEAFF. The J gene is TRBJ1-1, the V gene TRBV13; no firm D call. The CDR3 has 12 residues. Looked up from germline, CDR1 is PRHDT and CDR2 is FYEKMQ (reference sequence). V was shortened by 10 bases and J by 1 base, with 10 bases between the two germline ends. Complete variable domain (other parts from reference TRBV13 and TRBJ1-1): AAGVIQSPRHLIKEKRETATLKCYPIPRHDTVYWYQQGPGQDPQFLISFYEKMQSDKGSIPDRFSAQQFSDYHSELNMSSLELGDSALYFCATRSGNTEAFFGQGTRLTVV.

V is TRBV27 and J is TRBJ2-7; 8 nucleotides agree with TRBD1. V lost 6 bases, J lost 7 bases, and 14 bases stayed unmatched. There are 15 residues in the CDR3. Germline V gene sequence: CDR1 MNHEY, CDR2 SMNVEV (reference sequence). CDR3 residues: CASRFGQGGLGEQYF. The DNA for the CDR3 is TGTGCCAGCAGGTTCGGACAGGGTGGTCTGGGGGAGCAGTACTTC.

J is TRBJ2-7 and V is TRBV7-9; a possible D gene is TRBD2 (7 bases). The germline CDR1 and CDR2 sequences are SEHNR and FQNEAQ (reference sequence). V lost 2 bases, J lost 4 bases, and 18 bases lay in between. This CDR3 contains 16 residues. CDR3: CASSLRGGGAAYEQYF. Written as DNA, the CDR3 is TGTGCCAGCAGCTTAAGAGGCGGGGGCGCGGCGTACGAGCAGTACTTC.

The DNA for the CDR3 is TGTGCCAGTAGTACACAGGCGGGCTACGAGCAGTACTTC. It encodes CASSTQAGYEQYF. V and J are TRBV19 and TRBJ2-7, with D possibly called TRBD1 or TRBD2 (5 bases each). V dropped 4 bases and J dropped 3 bases, with 10 bases sitting between them. This CDR3 contains 13 residues. The germline gives CDR1 LNHDA, CDR2 SQIVND (reference sequence).

The table lists this clone with a count of one. The chain carries TRBV25-1 and TRBJ2-7; TRBD1 agrees at 10 bases. The germline CDR1 and CDR2 sequences are MGHDK and SYGVNS. The V gene end was trimmed by 2 bases and the J gene end by 9 bases; junction bases not matched to a gene: 10. The CDR3 length is 15 residues. In DNA, the CDR3 is TGTGCCAGCAGTGAACCGGGACAGGGGACCTTTATGCAGTACTTC. It translates to CASSEPGQGTFMQYF.

The chain carries TRBV5-6 and TRBJ2-7, with a possible D match to TRBD2 (6 bases). V was shortened by 4 bases and J by 1 base, with 9 bases between the two germline ends. Germline V gene sequence: CDR1 SGHDT, CDR2 YYEEEE. This CDR3 is 13 amino acids long. In nucleotides, the CDR3 is TGTGCCAGCAGCCGCCGGGGGTCCTACGAGCAGTACTTC. It encodes CASSRRGSYEQYF.

V gene TRBV5-6 combines with J gene TRBJ1-5; 9 bases align to TRBD1. CDR1 and CDR2 (germline): SGHDT, YYEEEE. The CDR3 is 16 amino acids. Germline trimming cut 1 base from V and 7 bases from J; bases unmatched to any gene: 9. CDR3 sequence: CASSLLGTGGWQPQHF. The CDR3 region has the DNA TGTGCCAGCAGCTTGTTGGGTACAGGGGGCTGGCAGCCCCAGCATTTT.

The V and J genes are TRBV7-9 and TRBJ1-6, with TRBD1 matching over 7 bases. This CDR3 has 15 amino acids. The germline V gene has CDR1 SEHNR and CDR2 FQNEAQ (reference sequence). The V segment lost 0 bases and the J segment 6 bases; nucleotides outside the gene matches: 2. The CDR3 sequence is CASSLAGTANSPLHF. The CDR3 nucleotides read TGTGCCAGCAGCTTAGCCGGGACAGCTAATTCACCCCTCCACTTT.

This clone turned up a few times. The chain uses TRBV4-3 and TRBJ1-5, with a possible D match to TRBD1 (5 bases). This CDR3 contains 14 residues. CDR1 is LGHNA and CDR2 is YSLEER in the germline V gene. V dropped 0 bases and J dropped 5 bases, with 8 bases sitting between them. The CDR3 DNA reads as TGCGCCAGCAGCCAAGACAGGGTGGATCAGCCCCAGCATTTT. Translated: CASSQDRVDQPQHF.

The genes are TRBV5-6 and TRBJ1-2, with 10 bases that match TRBD1. V lost 4 bases and J lost 3; bases outside the gene matches: 3. Germline-derived CDR1 and CDR2 are SGHDT and YYEEEE. The CDR3 runs 14 residues. CDR3 residues: CASSPGQGDYGYTF. The CDR3 DNA reads as TGTGCCAGCAGCCCCGGACAGGGGGACTATGGCTACACCTTC.

The chain carries TRBV7-2 and TRBJ2-7; D possibly uses TRBD1 or TRBD2 (6 bases each). Per germline, CDR1 SGHTA and CDR2 FQGNSA. V lost 5 bases to trimming and J lost 2 bases, with 25 bases between them. The CDR3 spans 18 residues. The CDR3: CASSPFLIGGPIPYEQYF. Written as DNA, the CDR3 is TGTGCCAGCAGCCCTTTTTTAATCGGGGGCCCTATTCCCTACGAGCAGTACTTC.

The J gene is TRBJ2-5, the V gene TRBV7-2; 11 nucleotides align to TRBD1. With V trimmed by 5 bases and J by 2 bases, 7 bases remained unmatched. The CDR3 runs 16 residues. The germline V gene has CDR1 SGHTA and CDR2 FQGNSA. For the CDR3, the DNA is TGTGCCAGCAGCGTAGGGACAGGGGGACGTCAAGAGACCCAGTACTTC. Translating it yields CASSVGTGGRQETQYF.

The chain links TRBV11-1 to TRBJ2-3; unclear D gene. The ends were cut back, 8 bases at V and 0 bases at J, with 12 bases in the middle. In germline, CDR1 is SGHAT, CDR2 FQDESV (reference sequence). The CDR3 has 14 amino acids. CDR3 coding DNA: TGTGCCAGCGGGGATTCGACTAGCACAGATACGCAGTATTTT. Translation: CASGDSTSTDTQYF.

The CDR3 bases are TGTGCCGCGGCCGACCGGGACAGGGGGCTGAGGACTGAAGCTTTCTTT. Translation gives CAAADRDRGLRTEAFF. The J gene is TRBJ1-1, the V gene TRBV19; 12 bases are shared with TRBD1. The ends lost 11 bases at V and 5 bases at J; junction bases unmatched: 15. Germline CDR1 LNHDA, CDR2 SQIVND (reference sequence). This CDR3 is built from 16 residues.

The chain recombines TRBV6-4 with TRBJ2-2; 8 positions match TRBD1. Trimming at V came to 3 bases and at J to 6 bases, leaving 6 bases not matched to a gene. The CDR3 extends over 15 amino acids. CDR1 is MRHNA and CDR2 is SNTAGT in the germline V gene. CDR3 nucleotides: TGTGCCAGCAGTGATACGGACAGGGTTTCCGGGGAGCTGTTTTTT. Protein sequence: CASSDTDRVSGELFF.